This TCR beta chain was profiled in a study of cytomegalovirus exposure and HLA in healthy donors. Study results and limitations: A missense DCLRE1C variant was associated with V- and J-gene trimming of TCR beta chains in a later analysis, and an independent cohort replicated the association. Prior analysis indicated that the majority of TCR beta V segments exhibited productivity approximately 87% or approximately 30% of the time.

Germline loops: CDR1 SGHTA, CDR2 FQGNSA. V was shortened by 5 bases and J by 1 base, with 12 bases between the two germline ends. This CDR3 contains 14 residues. This clone was counted between two and nine times. No antigen is known for it. PCR primers comprised 60 Vbeta and 13 Jbeta primers. Generated by immunoSEQ multiplex PCR, the TCRdb table keeps only in-frame clones and is missing some. The sample yields approximately 150,000 clones, about four fifths seen once. This chain uses TRBV7-2 with TRBJ2-7; weak D call: TRBD1 (6 bases). The receptor's source is a woman aged 50 to 65 in good health and CMV-seronegative. Material for sequencing was PBMCs. The CDR3 reads CASSRDRLSYEQYF. CDR3 nucleotides: TGTGCCAGCAGCCGAGACAGGCTGTCCTACGAGCAGTACTTC.